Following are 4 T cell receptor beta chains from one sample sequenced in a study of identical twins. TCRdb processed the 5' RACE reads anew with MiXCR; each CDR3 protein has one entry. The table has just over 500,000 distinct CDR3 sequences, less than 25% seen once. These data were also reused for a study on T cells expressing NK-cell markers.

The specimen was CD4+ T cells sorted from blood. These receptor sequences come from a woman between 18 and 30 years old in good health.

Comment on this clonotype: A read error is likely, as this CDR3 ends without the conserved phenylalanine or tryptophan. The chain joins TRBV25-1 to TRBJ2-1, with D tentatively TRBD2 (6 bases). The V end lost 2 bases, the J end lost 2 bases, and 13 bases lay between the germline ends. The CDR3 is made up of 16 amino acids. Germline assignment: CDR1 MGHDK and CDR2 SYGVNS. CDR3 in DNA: TGTGCCAGCAGTGAAGGAGCGGGTGGCGCCTACAATGAGCAGTTCCTC. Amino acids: CASSEGAGGAYNEQFL.

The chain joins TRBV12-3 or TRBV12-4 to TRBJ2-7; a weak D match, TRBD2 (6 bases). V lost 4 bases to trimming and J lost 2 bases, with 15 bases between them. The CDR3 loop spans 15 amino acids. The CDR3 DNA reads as TGTGCCAGCAGTTCCGGACGGAGGGGCCCCTACGAGCAGTACTTC. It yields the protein CASSSGRRGPYEQYF.

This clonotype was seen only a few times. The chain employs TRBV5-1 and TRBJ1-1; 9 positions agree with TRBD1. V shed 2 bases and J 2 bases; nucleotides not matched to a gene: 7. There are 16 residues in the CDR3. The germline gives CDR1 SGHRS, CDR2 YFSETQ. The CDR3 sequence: CASSFRGTGLNTEAFF. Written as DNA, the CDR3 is TGCGCCAGCAGCTTTCGTGGGACAGGGCTAAACACTGAAGCTTTCTTT.

The DNA for the CDR3 is TGTGCCAGCAGCTTGAGTGAGACAGGCCGGAATGAGCAGTTCTTC. This sequence encodes CASSLSETGRNEQFF. V is TRBV5-4 and J is TRBJ2-1; perhaps TRBD1 as D (6 bases). The V end was cut by 1 base, the J end by 7 bases, with 15 bases between. Per the germline V gene, CDR1 is SGHNT and CDR2 is YYREEE (reference sequence). CDR3 length: 15 amino acids.